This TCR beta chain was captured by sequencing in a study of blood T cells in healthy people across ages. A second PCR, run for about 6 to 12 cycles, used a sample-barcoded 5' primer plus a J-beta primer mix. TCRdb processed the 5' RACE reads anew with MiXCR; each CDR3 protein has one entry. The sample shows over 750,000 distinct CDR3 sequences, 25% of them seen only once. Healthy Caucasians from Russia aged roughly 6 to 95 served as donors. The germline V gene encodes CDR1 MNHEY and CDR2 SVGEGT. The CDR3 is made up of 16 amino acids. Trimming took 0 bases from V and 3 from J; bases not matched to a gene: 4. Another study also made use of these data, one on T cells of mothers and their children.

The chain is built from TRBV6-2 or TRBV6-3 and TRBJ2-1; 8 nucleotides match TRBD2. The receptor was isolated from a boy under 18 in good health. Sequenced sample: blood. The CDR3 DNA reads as TGTGCCAGCAGTTACTCGAGAAGCGGGGGCTACAATGAGCAGTTCTTC. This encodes CASSYSRSGGYNEQFF.